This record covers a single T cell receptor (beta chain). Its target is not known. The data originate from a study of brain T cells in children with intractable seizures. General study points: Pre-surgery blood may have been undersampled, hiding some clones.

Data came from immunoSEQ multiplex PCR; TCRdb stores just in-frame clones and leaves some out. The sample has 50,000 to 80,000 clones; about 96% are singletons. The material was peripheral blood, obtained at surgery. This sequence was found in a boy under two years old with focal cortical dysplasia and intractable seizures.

CDR3 loop: CASSTRRLAGRGDTQYF. The CDR3 nucleotides are TGTGCCAGTAGTACCCGCCGGCTAGCGGGAAGGGGGGATACGCAGTATTTT. This chain links TRBV19 with TRBJ2-3; 9 bases agree with TRBD2. With 4 bases clipped from V and 6 bases from J, the junction kept 14 bases outside the gene matches. This CDR3 has 17 amino acids. Germline CDR1 LNHDA, CDR2 SQIVND (reference sequence).